This T cell receptor beta chain is drawn from a study of regulatory T cells in long-lasting Graves disease. Whole-study findings and limits: Among samples with persistent disease, TRBV28, TRBJ1-2 and TRBJ2-5 were favored.

Between the trimmed V and J ends, which lost 7 bases and 7 bases, there was a span of 23 bases. The CDR3 spans 15 residues. Germline-derived CDR1 and CDR2 are MDHEN and SYDVKM. This clonotype showed up many times. Its target is unknown. The time point is: persistent/refractory GD, antithyroid drugs over 5 years with positive TRAb. Making the TCR library involved RNA that had been extracted from PBMCs. Staff drew approximately 9.3 milliliters of peripheral blood into EDTA tubes. Combining iRepertoire HTBI primers with Arm-PCR of CDR3 regions, the authors built TCR beta libraries. As originally analysed: Across samples, over 55 TRBV and 12 to 15 TRBJ segments were found. Each CDR3 protein is one row after TCRdb ran MiXCR on the multiplex PCR reads. TCRdb's processing, not the study's, gives the V and J calls here. This repertoire shows around 460,000 distinct CDR3 sequences, approximately 22% found once; its top ten account for under 15%.

The TCR originated in a female donor with Graves disease. The chain combines TRBV28 with TRBJ2-7; D unclear. Here the sequenced sample was peripheral blood mononuclear cells (PBMCs), taken when the disease was refractory, from a patient treated with antithyroid drugs. In nucleotides, the CDR3 is TGTGCCAGCACTAACGACGGGCAGAGAGCCGTAGAGCAGTACTTC. As protein: CASTNDGQRAVEQYF.